The following is a T cell receptor (beta chain) sequence with its context. Its antigen has not been determined. No base-level quality is on record; no much larger clone is a single base apart. Library preparation employed PCR. TCRdb records Illumina HiSeq 2000 as the sequencer. Using fastp at Q25 and MiXCR, TCRdb reprocessed the public reads and kept productive beta chains. CDR3 protein duplicates are merged, each entry listing the most common genes and DNA. A total of 100,000 or so distinct CDR3 sequences appear in this sample, around 56% of them only once. Clones ranked in the top ten supply around 12% of the sample. This sample is part of a study of CDR3 diversity in severe acne (dated by TCRdb to the late 2010s). Sequences DFQATT (CDR1) and SNEGSKA (CDR2) are obtained from the germline V gene (reference sequence). Compared with germline, V lacks 1 base and J lacks 4 bases; bases without a gene match: 7. The CDR3 goes from the cysteine to the phenylalanine over 14 residues. Just the 42-base CDR3 DNA is kept, in frame starting at base 1.

The rearranged chain carries TRBV20-1 and TRBJ2-7, with 7 bases aligning to TRBD2. Sequencing was performed on blood. This sequence originates from a male donor with acne. The CDR3 sequence is CSARVRAGLYEQYF. The DNA sequence reads TGCAGTGCTAGAGTACGAGCGGGACTATACGAGCAGTACTTC.